The text below deals with one T cell receptor (beta chain). Its matching antigen is unknown. This sample stems from a study of naive and memory T cell subsets. An equimolar mix of two oligonucleotides served as the beta constant-region primer for TRBC1 and TRBC2. Nested alpha and beta constant-region primers with the SP2 primer drove four PCR rounds on ligated cDNA. TCRdb reanalysed the UMI-ligation and nested PCR reads using MiXCR and keeps one entry per CDR3 protein. The sample gives 120,000 or so distinct CDR3 sequences, 35% to 45% of which show up once; approximately 0.9% is in the top ten. Study conclusions and caveats: In naive cells, over 90% of TCR sequences were seen only once.

CD4+ T cell IFNgamma after overnight CMV lysate exposure gave donor CMV status. This CDR3 has 14 amino acids. Trimming removed 4 bases at V and 2 bases at J, with 13 bases between. Germline V gene lookup returns CDR1 DFQATT and CDR2 SNEGSKA (reference sequence). The chain recombines TRBV20-1 with TRBJ2-3; maybe TRBD2 (6 bases). This receptor was taken from a human donor in good health. The specimen was central memory CD4+ T cells from blood. The CDR3 region has the DNA TGCAGTGCTAATATTGGGACTCTCACAGATACGCAGTATTTT. It is translated as CSANIGTLTDTQYF.